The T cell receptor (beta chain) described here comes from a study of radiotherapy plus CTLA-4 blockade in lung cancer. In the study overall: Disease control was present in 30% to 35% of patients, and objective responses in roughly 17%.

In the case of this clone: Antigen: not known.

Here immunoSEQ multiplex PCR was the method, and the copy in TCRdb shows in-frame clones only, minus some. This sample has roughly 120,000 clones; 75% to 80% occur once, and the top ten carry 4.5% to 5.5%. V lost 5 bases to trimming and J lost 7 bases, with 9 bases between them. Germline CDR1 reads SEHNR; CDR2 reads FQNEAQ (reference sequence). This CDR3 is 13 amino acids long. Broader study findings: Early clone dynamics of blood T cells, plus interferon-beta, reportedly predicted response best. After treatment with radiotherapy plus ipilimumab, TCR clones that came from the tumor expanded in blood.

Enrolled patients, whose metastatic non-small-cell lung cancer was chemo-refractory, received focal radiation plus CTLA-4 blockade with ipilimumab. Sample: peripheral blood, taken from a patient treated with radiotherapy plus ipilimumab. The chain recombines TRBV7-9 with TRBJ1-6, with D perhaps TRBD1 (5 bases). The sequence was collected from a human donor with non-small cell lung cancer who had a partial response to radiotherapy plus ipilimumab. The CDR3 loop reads CASSTGGNSPLHF. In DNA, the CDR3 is TGTGCCAGCAGCACGGGGGGGAATTCACCCCTCCACTTT.